This TCR beta chain was found in a study of cytomegalovirus exposure and HLA in healthy donors. Researchers ran the PCR with 60 Vbeta and 13 Jbeta primers. Some clones are missing from TCRdb's copy, which holds only in-frame ones; the method was immunoSEQ multiplex PCR. The sample lists about 130,000 clones; about 15% were seen once. The CDR3 runs 13 residues. Germline V CDR1 and CDR2: MNHNS, SASEGT. V shed 10 bases, J shed 12 bases, and the junction held 15 bases outside the gene matches. This clone was detected only a few times. The chain has TRBV6-1 and TRBJ1-2; 9 bases align to TRBD1. The specimen was PBMCs. This receptor was identified in a female donor in good health and CMV-seropositive. The CDR3 DNA reads TGTGCCATTGGTCCCGGGACAGGGTGGGAGGACACCTTC. Translated: CAIGPGTGWEDTF.